Included here is one T cell receptor (beta chain) sequence, with context. The PCR was carried out with 60 Vbeta primers and 13 Jbeta primers. TCRdb keeps only in-frame clones here, not all; method: immunoSEQ multiplex PCR. The table has about 180,000 clones, around 81% seen once; the top ten hold 2% to 2.5%. The sample originates from a study of cytomegalovirus exposure and HLA in healthy donors. The length of the CDR3 is 13 residues. CDR1 is ENHRY and CDR2 is SYGVKD in the germline V gene. V lost 4 bases, J lost 5 bases, and 1 base stayed unmatched. This sequence was found in a woman aged 25-40 years in good health and CMV-seronegative. The chain combines TRBV10-3 with TRBJ2-7, with 11 bases aligning to TRBD2. The specimen was PBMCs. The CDR3 is CAISVLAGDEQYF. Written as DNA, the CDR3 is TGTGCCATCAGTGTACTAGCGGGGGACGAGCAGTACTTC.